Reported below is one T cell receptor (beta chain). Its antigen remains unknown. The source of the sample is a study of cytomegalovirus exposure and HLA in healthy donors. Notes on the study in general: The tendency of first-cohort TCR clusters to co-occur in the approximately 110 validation repertoires was identified by a subsequent analysis. The study recorded 160 or so TCR beta chains that were cytomegalovirus-associated.

V gave up 3 bases and J gave up 2 bases; unmatched junction bases: 4. This CDR3 contains 16 residues. Looked up from germline, CDR1 is SGHTA and CDR2 is FQGTGA. The donors were members of the roughly 120-subject validation cohort (separate from the roughly 670-subject first cohort). Generated by immunoSEQ multiplex PCR, the TCRdb table keeps only in-frame clones and is missing some. The sample has approximately 210,000 clones; roughly 82% are singletons. This clonotype was sampled from a woman aged 18-29 years in good health and CMV-seronegative. The chain joins TRBV7-3 to TRBJ2-3; 11 bases are a match to TRBD2. The specimen was PBMCs. Here the CDR3 DNA reads TGTGCCAGCAGCTTCACTAGCGGGGGATTCACAGATACGCAGTATTTT. Translated: CASSFTSGGFTDTQYF.